This TCR beta chain originates from a study of shared T cell receptors in the human thymus. CDR3 length: 14 amino acids. The germline V gene has CDR1 SGHAT and CDR2 FQNNGV. V was trimmed by 0 bases and J by 8 bases, leaving 10 bases between them. Sequencing was performed with immunoSEQ multiplex PCR; in TCRdb, only in-frame clones are kept and a portion is missing. The repertoire holds over 350,000 clones, 95% seen once, with around 0.018% in the top ten. This clonotype originated in a human donor. The rearrangement links TRBV11-2 to TRBJ1-4; the D is unclear. The sequencing sample was made of thymocytes. The CDR3 reads CASSLDGIGEKLFF. For the CDR3, the DNA is TGTGCCAGCAGCTTAGACGGAATTGGGGAAAAACTGTTTTTT.